This T cell receptor beta chain was recorded in a study of cytomegalovirus exposure and HLA in healthy donors. Background on the study: The Caucasian-associated ancestry cluster held less than 85% of a few hundred genotyped donors.

General study results and limits: In a later analysis, at a false discovery rate of 0.05, over 15,000 TCR beta sequences were associated with HLA alleles. Most TCR sequences were rare, but some public TCRs occurred in many donors. Listed as cytomegalovirus-associated were over 150 TCR beta chains.

This clone was detected only a few times. Its target is not known. The PCR employed 60 Vbeta primers together with 13 Jbeta primers. The repertoire was sequenced with immunoSEQ multiplex PCR; TCRdb's copy has only in-frame clones and lacks some. The sample contains some 150,000 clones, around 72% of which appear only once. The clonotype originates from a man aged 50 to 59 in good health and CMV-seropositive. The sequenced material came from PBMCs.

The CDR3 sequence is CASSLGPNPTQETQYF. DNA for the CDR3: TGTGCCAGCAGCCTAGGACCCAACCCGACTCAAGAGACCCAGTACTTC. J is TRBJ2-5 and V is TRBV7-2, with D hard to call. The CDR3 sequence is 16 residues long. Trimming took off 5 bases at V and 2 bases at J, with 18 bases between the two ends. Germline assignment: CDR1 SGHTA and CDR2 FQGNSA.